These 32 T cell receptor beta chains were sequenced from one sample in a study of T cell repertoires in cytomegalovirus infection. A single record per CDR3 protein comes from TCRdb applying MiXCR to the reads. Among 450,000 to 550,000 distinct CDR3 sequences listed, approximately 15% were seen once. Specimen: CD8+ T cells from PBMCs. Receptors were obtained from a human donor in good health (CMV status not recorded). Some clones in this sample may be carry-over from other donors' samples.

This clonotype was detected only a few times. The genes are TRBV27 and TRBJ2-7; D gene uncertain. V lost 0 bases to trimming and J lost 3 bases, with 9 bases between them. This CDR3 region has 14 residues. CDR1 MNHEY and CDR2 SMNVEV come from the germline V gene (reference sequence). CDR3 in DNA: TGTGCCAGCAGTTTATCGGCCCCGGGCTACGAGCAGTACTTC. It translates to CASSLSAPGYEQYF.

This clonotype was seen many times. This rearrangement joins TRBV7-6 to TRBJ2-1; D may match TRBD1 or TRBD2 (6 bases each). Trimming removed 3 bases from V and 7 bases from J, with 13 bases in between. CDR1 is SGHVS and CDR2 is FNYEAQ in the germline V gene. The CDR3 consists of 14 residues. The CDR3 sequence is CASSLGGPRNEQFF. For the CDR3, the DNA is TGTGCCAGCAGCTTGGGGGGCCCCCGTAATGAGCAGTTCTTC.

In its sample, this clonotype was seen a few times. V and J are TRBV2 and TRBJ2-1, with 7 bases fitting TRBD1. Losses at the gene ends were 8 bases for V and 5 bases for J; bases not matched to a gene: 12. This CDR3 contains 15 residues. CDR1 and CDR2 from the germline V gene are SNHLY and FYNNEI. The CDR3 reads CASPSPGQIHNEQFF. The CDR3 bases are TGTGCCAGCCCGTCTCCGGGACAGATCCACAATGAGCAGTTCTTC.

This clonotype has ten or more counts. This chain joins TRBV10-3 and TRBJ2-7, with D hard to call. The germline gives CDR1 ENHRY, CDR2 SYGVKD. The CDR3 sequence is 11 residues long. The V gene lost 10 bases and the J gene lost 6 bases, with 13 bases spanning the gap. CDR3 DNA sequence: TGTGCCACAACTTGGGGATCCGAGCAGTACTTC. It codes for CATTWGSEQYF.

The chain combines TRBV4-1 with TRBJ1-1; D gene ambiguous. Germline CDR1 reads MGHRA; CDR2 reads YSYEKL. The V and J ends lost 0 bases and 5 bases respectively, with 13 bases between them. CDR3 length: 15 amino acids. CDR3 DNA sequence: TGCGCCAGCAGCCAAGATGACCTACCGAGGACTGAAGCTTTCTTT. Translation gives CASSQDDLPRTEAFF.

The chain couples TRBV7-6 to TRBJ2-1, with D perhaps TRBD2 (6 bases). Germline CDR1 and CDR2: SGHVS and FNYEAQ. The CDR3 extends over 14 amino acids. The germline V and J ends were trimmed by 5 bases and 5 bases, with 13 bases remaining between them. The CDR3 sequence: CASSRVGLNNEQFF. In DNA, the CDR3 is TGTGCCAGCAGCCGAGTCGGACTAAACAATGAGCAGTTCTTC.

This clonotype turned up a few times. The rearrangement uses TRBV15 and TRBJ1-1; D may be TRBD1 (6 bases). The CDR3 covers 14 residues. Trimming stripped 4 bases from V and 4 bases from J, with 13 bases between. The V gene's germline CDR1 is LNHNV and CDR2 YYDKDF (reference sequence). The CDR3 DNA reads TGTGCCACCAGCACAAGGGGGGATGGCACTGAAGCTTTCTTT. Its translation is CATSTRGDGTEAFF.

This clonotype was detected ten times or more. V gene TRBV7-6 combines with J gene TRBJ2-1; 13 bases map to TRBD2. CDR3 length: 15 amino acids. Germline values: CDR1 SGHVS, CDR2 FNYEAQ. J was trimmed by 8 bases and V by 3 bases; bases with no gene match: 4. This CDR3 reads CASSFTSGRADEQFF. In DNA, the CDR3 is TGTGCCAGCAGCTTCACTAGCGGGAGGGCCGATGAGCAGTTCTTC.

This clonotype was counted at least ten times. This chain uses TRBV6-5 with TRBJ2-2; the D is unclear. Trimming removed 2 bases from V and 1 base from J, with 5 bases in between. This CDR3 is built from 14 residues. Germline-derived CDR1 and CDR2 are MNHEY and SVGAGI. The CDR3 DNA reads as TGTGCCAGCAGTTACGGTGAGAACACCGGGGAGCTGTTTTTT. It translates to CASSYGENTGELFF.

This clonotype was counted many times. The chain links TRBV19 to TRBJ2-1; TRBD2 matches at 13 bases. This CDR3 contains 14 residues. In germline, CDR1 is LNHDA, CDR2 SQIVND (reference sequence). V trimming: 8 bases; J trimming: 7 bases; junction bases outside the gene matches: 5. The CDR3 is CASRPGLAGNEQFF. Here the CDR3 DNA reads TGTGCCAGTCGACCGGGACTAGCGGGAAATGAGCAGTTCTTC.

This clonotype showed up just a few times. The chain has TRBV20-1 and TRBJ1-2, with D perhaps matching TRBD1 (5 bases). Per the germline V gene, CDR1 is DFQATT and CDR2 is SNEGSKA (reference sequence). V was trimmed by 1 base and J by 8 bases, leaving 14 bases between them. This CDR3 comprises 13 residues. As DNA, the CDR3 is TGCAGTGCTAGAGTGCGGGGGTACGAGGGCTACACCTTC. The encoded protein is CSARVRGYEGYTF.

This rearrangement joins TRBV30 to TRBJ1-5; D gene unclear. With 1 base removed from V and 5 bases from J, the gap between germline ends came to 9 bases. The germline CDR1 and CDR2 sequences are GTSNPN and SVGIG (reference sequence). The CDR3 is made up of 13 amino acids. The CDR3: CAWSALGDQPQHF. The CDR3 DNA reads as TGTGCCTGGAGTGCCCTCGGGGATCAGCCCCAGCATTTT.

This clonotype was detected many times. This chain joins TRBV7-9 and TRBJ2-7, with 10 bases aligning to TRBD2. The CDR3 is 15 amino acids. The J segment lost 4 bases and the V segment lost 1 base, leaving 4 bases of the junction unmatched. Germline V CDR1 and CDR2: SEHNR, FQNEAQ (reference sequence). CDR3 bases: TGTGCCAGCAGCTTAGATAGCGGGGGGCCATACGAGCAGTACTTC. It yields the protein CASSLDSGGPYEQYF.

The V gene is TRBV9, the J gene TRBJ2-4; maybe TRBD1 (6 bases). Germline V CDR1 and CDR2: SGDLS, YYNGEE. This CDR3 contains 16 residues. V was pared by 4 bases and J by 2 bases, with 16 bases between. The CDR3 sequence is CASSPPTRGPKNIQYF. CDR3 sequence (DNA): TGTGCCAGCAGCCCTCCAACCAGGGGACCCAAAAACATTCAGTACTTC.

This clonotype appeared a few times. CDR3 residues: CASIRSGQATEKLFF. Here the CDR3 DNA reads TGTGCCAGCATACGCTCCGGCCAAGCCACCGAAAAACTGTTTTTT. This chain connects TRBV2 to TRBJ1-4, with D hard to call. Trimming pared 7 bases from V and 8 bases from J, leaving 20 bases between. From germline, CDR1 is SNHLY and CDR2 FYNNEI. CDR3 length: 15 amino acids.

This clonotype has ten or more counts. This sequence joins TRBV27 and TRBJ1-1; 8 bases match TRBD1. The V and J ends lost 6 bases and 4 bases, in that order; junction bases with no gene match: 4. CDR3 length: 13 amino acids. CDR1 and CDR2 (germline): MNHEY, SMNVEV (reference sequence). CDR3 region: CASRTGGGTEAFF. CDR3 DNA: TGTGCCAGCAGAACAGGGGGAGGCACTGAAGCTTTCTTT.

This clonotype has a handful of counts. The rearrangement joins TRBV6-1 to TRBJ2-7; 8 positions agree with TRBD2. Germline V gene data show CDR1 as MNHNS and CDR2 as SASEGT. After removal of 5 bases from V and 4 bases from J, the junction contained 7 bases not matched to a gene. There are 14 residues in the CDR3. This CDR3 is CASSFSGESYEQYF. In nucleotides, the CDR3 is TGTGCCAGCAGTTTTAGCGGGGAGTCTTACGAGCAGTACTTC.

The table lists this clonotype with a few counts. CDR3 sequence reads: CASSFGVSGRRDTQYF. CDR3 bases: TGTGCCAGCAGTTTTGGGGTTAGCGGGCGTAGAGATACGCAGTATTTT. This chain links TRBV27 with TRBJ2-3; 7 bases align to TRBD2. Germline V gene data show CDR1 as MNHEY and CDR2 as SMNVEV (reference sequence). V dropped 3 bases and J dropped 5; count of bases not matched to a gene: 11. The CDR3 runs 16 residues.

CDR3 sequence (DNA): TGTGCCAGCAGCACGTGGACTGACTCCTACAATGAGCAGTTCTTC. It codes for CASSTWTDSYNEQFF. The chain carries TRBV9 and TRBJ2-1, with D perhaps matching TRBD2 (5 bases). V lost 4 bases, J lost 0 bases, and 11 bases lay in between. Per the germline V gene, CDR1 is SGDLS and CDR2 is YYNGEE. The CDR3 is 15 residues long.

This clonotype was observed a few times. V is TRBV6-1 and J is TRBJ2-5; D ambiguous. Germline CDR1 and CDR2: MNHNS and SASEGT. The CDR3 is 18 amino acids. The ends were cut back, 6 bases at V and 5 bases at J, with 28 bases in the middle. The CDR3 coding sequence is TGTGCCAGCAGGGAAACCCCTTTTAGTCCGGAGCCGTATGAGACCCAGTACTTC. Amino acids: CASRETPFSPEPYETQYF.

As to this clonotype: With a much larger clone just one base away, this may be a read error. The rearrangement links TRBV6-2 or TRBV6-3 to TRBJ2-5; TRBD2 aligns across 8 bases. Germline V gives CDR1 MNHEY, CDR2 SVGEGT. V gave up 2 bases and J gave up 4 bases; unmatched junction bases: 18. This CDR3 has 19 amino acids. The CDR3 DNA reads TGTGCCAGCAGTTACGGTCACGATCTGCCCGGGGGGGCCGGAGAGACCCAGTACTTC. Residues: CASSYGHDLPGGAGETQYF.

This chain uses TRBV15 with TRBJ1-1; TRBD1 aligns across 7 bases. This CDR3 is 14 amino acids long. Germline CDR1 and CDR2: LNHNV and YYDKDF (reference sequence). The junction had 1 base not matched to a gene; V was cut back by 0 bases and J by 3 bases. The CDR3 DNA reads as TGTGCCACCAGCAGAGACAGGGGGGACACTGAAGCTTTCTTT. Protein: CATSRDRGDTEAFF.

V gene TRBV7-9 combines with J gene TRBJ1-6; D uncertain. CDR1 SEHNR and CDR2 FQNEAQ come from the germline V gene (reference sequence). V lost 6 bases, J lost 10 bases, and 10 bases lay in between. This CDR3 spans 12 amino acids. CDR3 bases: TGTGCCAGCAGTCATGTTTCCTCACCCCTCCACTTT. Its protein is CASSHVSSPLHF.

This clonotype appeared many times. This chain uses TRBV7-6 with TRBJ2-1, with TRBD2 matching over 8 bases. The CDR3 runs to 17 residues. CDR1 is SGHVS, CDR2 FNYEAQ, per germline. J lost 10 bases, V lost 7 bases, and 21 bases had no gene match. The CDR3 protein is CASTQSWAGGLQREQFF. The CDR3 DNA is TGTGCCAGCACCCAATCTTGGGCGGGGGGTCTCCAGAGGGAGCAGTTCTTC.

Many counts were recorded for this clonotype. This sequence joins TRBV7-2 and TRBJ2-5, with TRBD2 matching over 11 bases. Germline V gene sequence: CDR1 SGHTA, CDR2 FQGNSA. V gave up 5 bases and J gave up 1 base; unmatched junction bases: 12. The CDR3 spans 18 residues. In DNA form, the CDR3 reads TGTGCCAGCAGCAAACGTAAGCCGGGACTAGCGGTCCAAGAGACCCAGTACTTC. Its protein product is CASSKRKPGLAVQETQYF. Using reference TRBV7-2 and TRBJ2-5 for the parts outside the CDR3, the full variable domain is GAGVSQSPSNKVTEKGKDVELRCDPISGHTALYWYRQSLGQGLEFLIYFQGNSAPDKSGLPSDRFSAERTGGSVSTLTIQRTQQEDSAVYLCASSKRKPGLAVQETQYFGPGTRLLVL.

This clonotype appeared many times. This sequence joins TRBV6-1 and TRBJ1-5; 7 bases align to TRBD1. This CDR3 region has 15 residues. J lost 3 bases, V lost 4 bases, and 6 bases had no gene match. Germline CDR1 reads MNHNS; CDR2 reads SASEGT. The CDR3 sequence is CASSVTQGPNQPQHF. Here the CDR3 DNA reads TGTGCCAGCAGTGTGACACAGGGGCCCAATCAGCCCCAGCATTTT.

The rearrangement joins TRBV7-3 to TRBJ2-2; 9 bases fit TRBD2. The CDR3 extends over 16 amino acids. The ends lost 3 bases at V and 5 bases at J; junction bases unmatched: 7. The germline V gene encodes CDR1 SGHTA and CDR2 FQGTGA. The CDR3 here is CASSLVSGSDTGELFF. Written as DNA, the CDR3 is TGTGCCAGCAGCTTGGTTAGCGGGAGCGATACCGGGGAGCTGTTTTTT. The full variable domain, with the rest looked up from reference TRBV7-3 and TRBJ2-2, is GAGVSQTPSNKVTEKGKYVELRCDPISGHTALYWYRQSLGQGPEFLIYFQGTGAADDSGLPNDRFFAVRPEGSVSTLKIQRTERGDSAVYLCASSLVSGSDTGELFFGEGSRLTVL.

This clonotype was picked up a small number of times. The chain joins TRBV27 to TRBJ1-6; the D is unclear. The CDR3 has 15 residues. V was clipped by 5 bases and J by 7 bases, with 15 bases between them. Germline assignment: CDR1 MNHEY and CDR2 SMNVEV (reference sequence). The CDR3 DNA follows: TGTGCCAGCAGTCCTCGGAAGTTGGGCAATTCACCCCTCCACTTT. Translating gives CASSPRKLGNSPLHF.

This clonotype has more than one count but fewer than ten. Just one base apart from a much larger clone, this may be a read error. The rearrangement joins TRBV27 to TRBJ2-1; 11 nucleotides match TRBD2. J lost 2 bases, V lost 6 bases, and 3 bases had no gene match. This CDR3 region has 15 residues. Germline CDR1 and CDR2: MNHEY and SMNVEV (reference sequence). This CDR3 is CASSISGRAYNEQFF. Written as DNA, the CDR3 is TGTGCCAGCAGCATTAGCGGGAGGGCCTACAATGAGCAGTTCTTC.

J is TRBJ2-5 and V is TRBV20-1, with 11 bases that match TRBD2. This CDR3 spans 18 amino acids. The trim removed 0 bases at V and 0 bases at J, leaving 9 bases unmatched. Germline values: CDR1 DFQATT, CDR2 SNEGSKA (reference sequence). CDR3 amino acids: CSARELAGVLPNQETQYF. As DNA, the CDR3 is TGCAGTGCTAGAGAACTAGCGGGGGTCCTACCAAACCAAGAGACCCAGTACTTC.

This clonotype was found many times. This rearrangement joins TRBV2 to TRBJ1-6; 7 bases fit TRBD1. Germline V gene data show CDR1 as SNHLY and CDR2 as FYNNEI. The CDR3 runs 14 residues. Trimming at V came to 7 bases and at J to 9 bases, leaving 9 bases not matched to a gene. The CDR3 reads CASTLTGLISPLHF. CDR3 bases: TGTGCCAGCACCCTGACAGGGTTGATTTCACCCCTCCACTTT.

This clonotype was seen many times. CDR3 nucleotide sequence: TGTGCCAGCAGCTATCCGTCGGGGGGGTCCTCGGGCTCCTATAATTCACCCCTCCACTTT. Encoded protein: CASSYPSGGSSGSYNSPLHF. The chain has TRBV7-9 and TRBJ1-6, with a possible D match to TRBD1 (5 bases). The germline V and J ends were trimmed by 4 bases and 0 bases, with 22 bases remaining between them. Germline CDR1 reads SEHNR; CDR2 reads FQNEAQ (reference sequence). The CDR3 is 20 amino acids.